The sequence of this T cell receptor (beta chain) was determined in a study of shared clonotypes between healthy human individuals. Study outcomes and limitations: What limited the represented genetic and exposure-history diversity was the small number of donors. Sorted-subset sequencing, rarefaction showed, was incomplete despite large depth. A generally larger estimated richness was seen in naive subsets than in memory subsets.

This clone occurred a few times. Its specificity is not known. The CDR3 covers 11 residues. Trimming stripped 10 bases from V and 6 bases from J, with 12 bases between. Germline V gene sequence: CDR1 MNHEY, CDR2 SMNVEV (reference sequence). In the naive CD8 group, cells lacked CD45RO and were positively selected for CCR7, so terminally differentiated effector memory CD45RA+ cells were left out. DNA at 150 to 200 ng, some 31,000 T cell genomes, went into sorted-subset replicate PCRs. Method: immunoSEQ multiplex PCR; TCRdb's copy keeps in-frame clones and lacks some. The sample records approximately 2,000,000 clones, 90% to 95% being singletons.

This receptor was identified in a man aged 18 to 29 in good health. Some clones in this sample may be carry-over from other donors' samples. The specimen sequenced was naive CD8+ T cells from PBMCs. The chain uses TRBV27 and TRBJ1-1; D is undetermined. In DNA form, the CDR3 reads TGTGCCACCAGAAGCTGGGCTGAAGCTTTCTTT. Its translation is CATRSWAEAFF.